The source of this T cell receptor beta chain is a study of human T cells and chemical hapten exposure. Study context: Readings were taken at 6 days from patch tests that had applied 0.01% DPC to the upper back.

Documented time point: patch test 1, 2 weeks after DPC sensitization. Treatment of the sample: therapeutic diphenylcyclopropenone sensitization with weekly scalp DPC. J gave up 9 bases and V 1 base, and 4 bases lay outside the gene matches. The length of the CDR3 is 15 residues. The germline V gene has CDR1 SGHAT and CDR2 FQDESV (reference sequence). The library labeled individual cDNA molecules by adding unique molecular identifiers to them. As originally analysed: Counting gave a median of roughly 97,000 TCRs per sample, with values ranging from about 23,224 to 700,000. TCRdb re-analysed the RACE reads in MiXCR, keeping a single row per CDR3 protein. TCRdb's processing, not the authors', yielded these V and J calls. The sample records over 85,000 distinct CDR3 sequences, under 15% being singletons. About this clonotype: The antigen is not known.

Overall study results and limits: TCRs at a frequency above 1 in 1000 stayed unchanged with DPC sensitization.

The V gene is TRBV11-1, the J gene TRBJ2-1; 12 bases match TRBD2. Source: whole blood, taken in connection with sensitization to the hapten diphenylcyclopropenone (DPC). This clonotype originated in a woman aged 40 to 55 with alopecia areata. Some clones in this sample may be carry-over from other donors' samples. DNA of the CDR3: TGTGCCAGCAGCTTAGGACTAGCGGGAGTCGGTGAGCAGTTCTTC. It codes for CASSLGLAGVGEQFF.